Listed below are T cell receptor beta chains from one sample, sequenced in a study of read filtering for tumor transcriptome and immune sequencing. TCRdb passed the reads through MiXCR, listing each CDR3 protein once. Of 100,000 to 150,000 distinct CDR3 sequences listed, about an eighth are singletons. Input material: a population of CD138-negative cells sorted from bone marrow. These receptors came from a donor aged 40 or older with multiple myeloma. The conserved cysteine and the conserved F or W are not part of the CDR3 here. Fields, in order: V gene, J gene, CDR3 protein.

V gene: TRBV4-1
J gene: TRBJ1-1
CDR3 protein: ASSRTTGGKAEAF

V gene: TRBV30
J gene: TRBJ2-1
CDR3 protein: AWRPSGVYNEQF

V gene: TRBV5-1
J gene: TRBJ2-1
CDR3 protein: ASSLGDRGSYNEQF

V gene: TRBV29-1
J gene: TRBJ2-5
CDR3 protein: SVERGGEETQY

V gene: TRBV29-1
J gene: TRBJ1-1
CDR3 protein: SVAQEANTEAF

V gene: TRBV7-2
J gene: TRBJ2-5
CDR3 protein: ASSPPWTGTETQY

V gene: TRBV5-1
J gene: TRBJ2-5
CDR3 protein: ASSLVLAGETQY

V gene: TRBV24-1
J gene: TRBJ2-1
CDR3 protein: ATSDFGSYNEQF

V gene: TRBV6-1
J gene: TRBJ2-2
CDR3 protein: ASRPSGSSTGELF

V gene: TRBV28
J gene: TRBJ2-1
CDR3 protein: ASRDSGRASNEQF